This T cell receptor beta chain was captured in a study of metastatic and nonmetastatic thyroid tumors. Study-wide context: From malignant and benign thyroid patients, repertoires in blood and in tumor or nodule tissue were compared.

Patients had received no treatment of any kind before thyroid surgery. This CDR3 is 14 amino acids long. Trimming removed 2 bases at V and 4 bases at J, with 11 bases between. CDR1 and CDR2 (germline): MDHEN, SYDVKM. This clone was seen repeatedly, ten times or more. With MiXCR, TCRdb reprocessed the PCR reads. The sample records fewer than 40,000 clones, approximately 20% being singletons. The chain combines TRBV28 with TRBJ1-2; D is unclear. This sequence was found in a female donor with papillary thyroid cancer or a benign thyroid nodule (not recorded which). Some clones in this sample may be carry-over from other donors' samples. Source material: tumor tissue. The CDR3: CASSLGPIGYGYTF. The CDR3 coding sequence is TGTGCCAGCAGTTTAGGGCCAATAGGCTATGGCTACACCTTC.